This TCR beta chain came from a study of identical twins (dated by TCRdb to about 2016). At the level of the whole study: To test whether fetal clonotypes persist, this study deep-sequenced TCR alpha and beta repertoires from monozygotic twins, from unrelated adults of various ages, and from cord blood. Replicate twin experiments were performed at different times using different library preparation protocols to rule out contamination. Here is what the overall study found, with its caveats: Compared with coincidental sharing between unrelated individuals, an excess of low generation-probability sequences was observed among out-of-frame TCR alpha sequences shared between twins. Abundant cord blood beta clonotypes had fewer insertions, young adult naive repertoires showed a similar but weaker trend, and memory repertoires showed no such trend. Invariant T cells such as MAIT and iNKT could partly confound zero-insertion analyses, though diverse VJ usage argued against this for most clonotypes. In monozygotic twins, out-of-frame TCR alpha sharing was systematically underestimated by recombination models, although the models agreed with sharing between unrelated individuals. A weaker excess of twin sharing was found in beta out-of-frame sequences because the signal-to-noise ratio was lowered by fewer shared sequences. Because the same donors could not be followed over many years, conclusions were based on cross-sectional statistical analysis.

The junction carries 9 bases between V and J, which are trimmed by 8 bases and 5 bases respectively. The germline V gene gives CDR1 as MNHNS and CDR2 as SASEGT. The CDR3, cysteine through phenylalanine, is 11 amino acids long. Only the CDR3 part of the read is kept: 33 bases, read in frame from the first base. Library preparation used 5' RACE. The listed sequencing device is Illumina HiSeq 2000. A universal primer binding site was introduced by template switching, and a unique molecular identifier was present in the final cDNA, enabling accurate counting of TCR cDNA molecules. First-strand cDNA for TCR alpha and beta chains was synthesized from specific primers in the conserved constant-segment region. To control for contamination, every cDNA library carried two barcodes: a SMART-Mk sample barcode plus Illumina barcodes. TruSeq adapter sequences and Illumina sample barcodes were added in two successive PCR steps. TCR alpha and beta cDNA libraries were sequenced on the Illumina HiSeq platform with custom primers. Under the source paper's analysis protocol: Raw reads were processed with MiGEC to extract unique molecular identifiers, and MiXCR was used to determine CDR3 positions. Recombination models were inferred per individual with the repgenHMM and IGoR tools using an EM algorithm. Shared clonotype analysis was performed with the tcR package in R, normalizing sharing by the product of cloneset sizes. To study raw recombination free of thymic and clonal selection effects, out-of-frame nonproductive sequences were analyzed. TCRdb handled the public reads itself, with Q25 trimming in fastp and clone calling in MiXCR, and kept productive beta chains. Merged by CDR3 protein, the rows form single entries marked with the most common genes and DNA. V and J calls and clone size were set by TCRdb, not the authors. Recorded for this sample are approximately 1.8 million distinct CDR3 sequences; 32% of them occurred a single time. The ten largest account for 0.25% to 0.3% of the sample.

With regard to this clonotype: This receptor's antigen is unknown. No base-level quality is on record; no much larger clone is a single base apart.

Only healthy Caucasian donors were included. Sequencing used cord blood. This TCR derives from a newborn girl in good health. The sequence joins TRBV6-1 to TRBJ2-5; the D gene is possibly TRBD1 or TRBD2, each agreeing over 5 bases. The nucleotides read TGTGCCAGCTACTGGGGGGAGACCCAGTACTTC. It encodes CASYWGETQYF.